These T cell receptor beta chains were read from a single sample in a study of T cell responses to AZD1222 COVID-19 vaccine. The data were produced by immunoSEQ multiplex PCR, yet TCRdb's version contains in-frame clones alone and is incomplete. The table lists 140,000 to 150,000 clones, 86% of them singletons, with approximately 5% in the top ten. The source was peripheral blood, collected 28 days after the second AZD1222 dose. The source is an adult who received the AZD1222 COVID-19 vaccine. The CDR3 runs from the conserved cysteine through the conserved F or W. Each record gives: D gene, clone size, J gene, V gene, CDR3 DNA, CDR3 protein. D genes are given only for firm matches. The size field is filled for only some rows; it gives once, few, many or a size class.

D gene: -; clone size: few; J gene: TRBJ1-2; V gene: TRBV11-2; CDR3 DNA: TGTGCCAGCAGCTCAAGCTATGGCTACACCTTC; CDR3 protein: CASSSSYGYTF
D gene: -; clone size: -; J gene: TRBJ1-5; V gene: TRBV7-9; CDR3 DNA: TGTGCCAGCAGCTCGTCTGGGCCAGGCAATCAGCCCCAGCATTTT; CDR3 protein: CASSSSGPGNQPQHF
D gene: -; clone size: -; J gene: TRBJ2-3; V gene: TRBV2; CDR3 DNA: TGTGCCAGCACGTGGGACTCGAGCACAGATACGCAGTATTTT; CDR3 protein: CASTWDSSTDTQYF
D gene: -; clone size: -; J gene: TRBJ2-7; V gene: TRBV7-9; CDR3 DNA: TGTGCCAGCAGCTTAGGACTATGGCGGGCCTCCGAGCAGTACTTC; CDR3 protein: CASSLGLWRASEQYF
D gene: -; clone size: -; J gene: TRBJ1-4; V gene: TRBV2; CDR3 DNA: TGTGCCAGCAGTTGGACTAATGAAAAACTGTTTTTT; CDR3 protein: CASSWTNEKLFF
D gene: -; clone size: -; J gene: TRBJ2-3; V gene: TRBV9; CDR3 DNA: TGTGCCAGTGGGTGGGACCGAAGCACAGATACGCAGTATTTT; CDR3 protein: CASGWDRSTDTQYF
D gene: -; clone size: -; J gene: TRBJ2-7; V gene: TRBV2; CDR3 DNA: TGTGCCAGCAGTGTCCGGGACACCAATACCTACGAGCAGTACTTC; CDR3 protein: CASSVRDTNTYEQYF
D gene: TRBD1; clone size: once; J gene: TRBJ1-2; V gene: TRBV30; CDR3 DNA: TGTGCCTGGACTCCCGGACAGGGGGTCATTGGCTACACCTTC; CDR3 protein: CAWTPGQGVIGYTF
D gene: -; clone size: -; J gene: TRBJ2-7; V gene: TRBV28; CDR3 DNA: TGTGCCAGCAAATTGGGGGTTGGCGAGCAGTACTTC; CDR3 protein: CASKLGVGEQYF
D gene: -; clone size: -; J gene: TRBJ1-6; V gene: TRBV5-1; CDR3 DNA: TGCGCCAGCAGGGAAGGGGGTACGTCTAATTCACCCCTCCACTTT; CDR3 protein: CASREGGTSNSPLHF
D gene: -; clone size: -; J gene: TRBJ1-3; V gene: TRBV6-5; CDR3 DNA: TGTGCCAGCAGCCATGGTAACACCATATATTTT; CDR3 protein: CASSHGNTIYF
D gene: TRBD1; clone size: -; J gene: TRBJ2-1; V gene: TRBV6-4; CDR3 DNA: TGTGCCAGCAGTGCCGTGACAGGGGGCTACAATGAGCAGTTCTTC; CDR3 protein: CASSAVTGGYNEQFF
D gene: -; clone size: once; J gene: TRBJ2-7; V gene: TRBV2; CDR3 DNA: TGTGCCAGCAGTGAGGTGGGACCCCTGTTAGAGCAGTACTTC; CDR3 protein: CASSEVGPLLEQYF
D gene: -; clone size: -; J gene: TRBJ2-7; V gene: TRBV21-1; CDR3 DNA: TGTGCCAGCAGCAGTCCTGCTCCATACGAGCAGTACTTC; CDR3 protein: CASSSPAPYEQYF
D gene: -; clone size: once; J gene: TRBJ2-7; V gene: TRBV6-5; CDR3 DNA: TGTGCCAGCGGACCGACCGGTCTAACAGCTCCCGAGCAGTACTTC; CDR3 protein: CASGPTGLTAPEQYF
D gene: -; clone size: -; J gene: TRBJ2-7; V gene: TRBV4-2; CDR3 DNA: TGTGCCAGCAGCCAAGGGGGTTGGGGGCTGTCCTACGAGCAGTACTTC; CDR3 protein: CASSQGGWGLSYEQYF
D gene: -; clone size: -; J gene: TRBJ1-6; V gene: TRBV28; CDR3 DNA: TGTGCCAGCAGTTCAACCAACCGGGACCTTAATTCACCCCTCCACTTT; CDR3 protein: CASSSTNRDLNSPLHF
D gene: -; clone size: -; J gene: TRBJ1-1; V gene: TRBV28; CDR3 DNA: TGTGCCAGCAGTTTATTTCTGGGTTATACTGAAGCTTTCTTT; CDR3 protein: CASSLFLGYTEAFF
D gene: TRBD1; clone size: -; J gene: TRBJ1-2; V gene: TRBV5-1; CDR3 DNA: TGCGCCAGCAGCTCCGGACAGGGTCGCTATGGCTACACCTTC; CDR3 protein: CASSSGQGRYGYTF
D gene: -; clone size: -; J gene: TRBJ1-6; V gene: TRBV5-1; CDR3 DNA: TGCGCCAGCAGTTATACAGGTGGGCCCTCACCCCTCCACTTT; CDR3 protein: CASSYTGGPSPLHF
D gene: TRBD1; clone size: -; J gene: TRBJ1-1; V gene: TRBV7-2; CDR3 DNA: TGTGCCAGCAGAACAATACAGGGGGTTAACACTGAAGCTTTCTTT; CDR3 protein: CASRTIQGVNTEAFF
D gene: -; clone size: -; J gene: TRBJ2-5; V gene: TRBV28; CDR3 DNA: TGTGCCAGCAGTTTAATCCCCCTCGAGACCCAGTACTTC; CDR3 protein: CASSLIPLETQYF
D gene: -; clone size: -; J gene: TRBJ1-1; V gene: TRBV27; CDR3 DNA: TGTGCCAGCAGTTTATCGGACAGCACTGAAGCTTTCTTT; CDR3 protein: CASSLSDSTEAFF
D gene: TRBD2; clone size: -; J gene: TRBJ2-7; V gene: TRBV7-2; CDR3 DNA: TGTGCCAGCAGTCGGACTAGCGGTTCCTACGAGCAGTACTTC; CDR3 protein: CASSRTSGSYEQYF
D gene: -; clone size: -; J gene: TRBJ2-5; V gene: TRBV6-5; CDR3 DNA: TGTGCCAGCAGCCCCGGGACCCCTTCGGGGACCCAGTACTTC; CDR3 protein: CASSPGTPSGTQYF
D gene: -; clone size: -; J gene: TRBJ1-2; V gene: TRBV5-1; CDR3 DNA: TGCGCCAGCAGTTCGTTGCCCGGCGACTATGGCTACACCTTC; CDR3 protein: CASSSLPGDYGYTF
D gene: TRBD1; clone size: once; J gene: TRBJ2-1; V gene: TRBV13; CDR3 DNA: TGTGCCAGCAGCTTCCCAGGGGGCTACGGCAATGAGCAGTTCTTC; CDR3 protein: CASSFPGGYGNEQFF
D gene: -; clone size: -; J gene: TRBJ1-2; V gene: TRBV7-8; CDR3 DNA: TGTGCCAGCAGCCGTACAGGGACCTATGGCTACACCTTC; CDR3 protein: CASSRTGTYGYTF
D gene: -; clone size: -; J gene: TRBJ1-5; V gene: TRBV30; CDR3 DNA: TGTGCCTGGTCTGGACCGGCGTTTAATCAGCCCCAGCATTTT; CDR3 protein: CAWSGPAFNQPQHF
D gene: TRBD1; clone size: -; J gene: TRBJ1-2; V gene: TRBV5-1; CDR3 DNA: TGCGCCAGCAGCCTTGCCGGACAGGGGGCTGACTATGGCTACACCTTC; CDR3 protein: CASSLAGQGADYGYTF
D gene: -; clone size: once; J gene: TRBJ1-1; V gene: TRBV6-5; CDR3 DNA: TGTGCCAGCAGTTACCCGATCGGCGCCCTCGGGACTGAAGCTTTCTTT; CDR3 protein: CASSYPIGALGTEAFF
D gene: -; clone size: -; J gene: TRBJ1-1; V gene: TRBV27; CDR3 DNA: TGTGCCAGCAGTTTATATTCGGACGGAGAAGCTTTCTTT; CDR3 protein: CASSLYSDGEAFF
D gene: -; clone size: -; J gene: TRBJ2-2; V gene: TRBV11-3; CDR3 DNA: TGTGCCAGCAGCCCATGGGCGGGGAGTGGGGAGCTGTTTTTT; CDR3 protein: CASSPWAGSGELFF
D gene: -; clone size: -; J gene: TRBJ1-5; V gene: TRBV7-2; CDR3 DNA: TGTGCCAGCAGCTTCGCAGGTTCTCAGCCCCAGCATTTT; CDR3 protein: CASSFAGSQPQHF
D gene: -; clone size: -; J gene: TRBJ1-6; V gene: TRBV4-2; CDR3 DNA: TGTGCCAGCAGCCAAGCCGGAGATTCACCCCTCCACTTT; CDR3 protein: CASSQAGDSPLHF
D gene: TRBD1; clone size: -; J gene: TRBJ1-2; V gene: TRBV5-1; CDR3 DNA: TGCGCCAGCAGCAATTCCGGGACAGGGTACTATGGCTACACCTTC; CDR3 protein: CASSNSGTGYYGYTF
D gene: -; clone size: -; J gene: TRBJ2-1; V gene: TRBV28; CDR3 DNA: TGTGCCAGCCAGGAAGCCAACTCCTACAATGAGCAGTTCTTC; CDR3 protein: CASQEANSYNEQFF
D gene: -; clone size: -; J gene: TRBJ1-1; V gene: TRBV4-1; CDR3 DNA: TGCGCCAGCAGCCAAGAAGAGGGGGGCACTGAAGCTTTCTTT; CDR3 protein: CASSQEEGGTEAFF
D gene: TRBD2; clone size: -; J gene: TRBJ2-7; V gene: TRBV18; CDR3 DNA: TGTGCCAGCTCACCACCGAGAGCGGGAGTTACCTACGAGCAGTACTTC; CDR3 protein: CASSPPRAGVTYEQYF